Below are 5 T cell receptor beta chains sequenced from a single sample in a study of OX40 agonist ivuxolimab in advanced cancers. Repertoires were generated with immunoSEQ multiplex PCR, while TCRdb's copy carries only in-frame clones and drops some. The table shows about 84,000 clones, with 94% occurring only once. Material: CD4+ or CD8+ T cells sorted from blood, obtained in a trial of the OX40 agonist ivuxolimab. The receptor set was obtained from an adult with an advanced solid tumor such as melanoma, head and neck, liver or kidney cancer.

This chain uses TRBV11-2 with TRBJ2-1, with 8 bases aligning to TRBD2. Trimming took 3 bases from V and 3 from J; bases not matched to a gene: 13. Germline CDR1 and CDR2: SGHAT and FQNNGV. CDR3 length equals 18 residues. Here the CDR3 reads CASSLGGREGHIYNEQFF. DNA for the CDR3: TGTGCCAGCAGCTTGGGTGGCCGGGAGGGACACATCTACAATGAGCAGTTCTTC.

CDR3 sequence: CASSLGSAGGPADTQYF. In DNA form, the CDR3 reads TGTGCCAGCAGCTTAGGAAGCGCGGGAGGGCCCGCAGATACGCAGTATTTT. This chain uses TRBV7-9 with TRBJ2-3; TRBD2 matches at 9 bases. CDR3 size: 17 residues. The germline V gene encodes CDR1 SEHNR and CDR2 FQNEAQ (reference sequence). V shed 1 base, J shed 4 bases, and the junction held 9 bases outside the gene matches.

The genes are TRBV5-1 and TRBJ1-2; 7 bases are a match to TRBD1. The V and J ends lost 0 bases and 8 bases, in that order; junction bases with no gene match: 7. Germline V lookup: CDR1 SGHRS, CDR2 YFSETQ. There are 14 residues in the CDR3. The CDR3 here is CASSLGQGSKGYTF. DNA of the CDR3: TGCGCCAGCAGCTTGGGACAGGGCTCGAAAGGCTACACCTTC.

As concerns this clone: At one boundary the junction diverges from the germline segment, which might be a read error. This sample includes further DNA sequences coding for the same CDR3. The rearrangement uses TRBV7-2 and TRBJ2-3; D is unclear. Looked up from germline, CDR1 is SGHTA and CDR2 is FQGNSA. This CDR3 has 15 amino acids. In DNA, the CDR3 is TGCGCCAGCAGCTTAGCTAACATCCGCACAGATACGCAGTATTTT. Its translation is CASSLANIRTDTQYF.

The genes are TRBV25-1 and TRBJ1-1, with D perhaps matching TRBD1 (6 bases). Germline V gene data show CDR1 as MGHDK and CDR2 as SYGVNS. The V gene lost 2 bases and the J gene lost 1 base, with 11 bases spanning the gap. The CDR3 is 15 residues long. The DNA for the CDR3 is TGTGCCAGCAGTGAAAGGGTCAGGGGGAACACTGAAGCTTTCTTT. Its protein is CASSERVRGNTEAFF.